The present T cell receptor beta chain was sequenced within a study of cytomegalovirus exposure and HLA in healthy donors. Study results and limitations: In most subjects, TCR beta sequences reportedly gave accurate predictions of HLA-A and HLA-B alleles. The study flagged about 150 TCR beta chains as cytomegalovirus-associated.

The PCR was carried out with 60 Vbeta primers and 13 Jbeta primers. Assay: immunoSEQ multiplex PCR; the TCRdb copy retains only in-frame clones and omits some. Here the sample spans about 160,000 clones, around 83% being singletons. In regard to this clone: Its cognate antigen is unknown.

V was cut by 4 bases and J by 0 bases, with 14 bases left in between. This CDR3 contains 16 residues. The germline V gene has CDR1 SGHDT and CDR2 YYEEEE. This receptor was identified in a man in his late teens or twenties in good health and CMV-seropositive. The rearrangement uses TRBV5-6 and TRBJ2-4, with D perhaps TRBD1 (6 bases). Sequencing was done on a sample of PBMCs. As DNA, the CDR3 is TGTGCCAGCAGCCTCCGACAGGAGTTAGCCAAAAACATTCAGTACTTC. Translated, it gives CASSLRQELAKNIQYF.